This T cell receptor (beta chain) was captured by sequencing in a study of T cells expressing NK-cell markers. Overall study context: Seven of the eight sequenced donors were classified as HCMV-seropositive, and one was classified as seronegative.

TCRdb re-called the 5' RACE reads; every CDR3 protein appears as one record, without DNA. The data include around 100,000 distinct CDR3 sequences; the top ten clones carry about 18%. Germline lookup yields CDR1 SEHNR and CDR2 FQNEAQ (reference sequence). The CDR3 sequence is 14 residues long. Overall study findings and caveats: The CD3+CD56-NKG2C+ fraction of a few donors was also led by these clonotypes.

As concerns this clonotype: What it binds is not known.

The origin of this receptor is a woman between 18 and 70 years old in good health. The sequenced material came from blood T cells: a sorted CD56 or NKG2C T cell subset, CD4+ or CD8+ T cells, or bulk PBMC T cells (not recorded which). This chain links TRBV7-9 with TRBJ2-5. This CDR3 reads CASSLSGLTETQYF.